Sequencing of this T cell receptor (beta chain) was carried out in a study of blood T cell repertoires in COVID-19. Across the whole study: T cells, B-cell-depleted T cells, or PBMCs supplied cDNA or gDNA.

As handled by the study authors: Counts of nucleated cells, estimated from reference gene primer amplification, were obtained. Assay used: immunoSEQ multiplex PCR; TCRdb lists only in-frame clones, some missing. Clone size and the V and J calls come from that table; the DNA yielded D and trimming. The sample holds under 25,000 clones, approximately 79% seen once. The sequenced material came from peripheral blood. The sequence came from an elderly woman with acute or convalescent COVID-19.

CDR3 coding DNA: TGTGCCAGCAGCTTAGTAGGGACTTCTTCCGGGGAGCTGTTTTTT. This translates into CASSLVGTSSGELFF. The chain combines TRBV11-2 with TRBJ2-2; tentative D call: TRBD2 (6 bases). This CDR3 is built from 15 residues. From germline, CDR1 is SGHAT and CDR2 FQNNGV. Trimming removed 1 base from V and 6 bases from J, with 12 bases in between.